What follows is one T cell receptor (beta chain) and its context. The data belong to a study of blood T cell repertoires in COVID-19. The method was immunoSEQ multiplex PCR; TCRdb's version includes in-frame clones alone and lacks a portion of them. The sample lists around 380,000 clones, approximately 89% occurring once. This CDR3 has 15 residues. Germline V CDR1 and CDR2: SGDLS, YYNGEE. The junction had 7 bases not matched to a gene; V was cut back by 0 bases and J by 7 bases. Clinical history reported by participants formed the basis on which cohorts were assigned. All recovered Cohort 3 donors got two negative PCRs, got clearance, or saw symptom resolution.

Sequences were obtained from PBMCs or T cells enriched from blood (not recorded which). The chain employs TRBV9 and TRBJ2-1, with 7 bases matching TRBD2. This TCR derives from a man under 40 who had recovered from COVID-19. The CDR3 region is CASSVAAGPWNEQFF. CDR3 coding DNA: TGTGCCAGCAGCGTAGCAGCGGGGCCCTGGAATGAGCAGTTCTTC.